This T cell receptor (beta chain) stems from a study of blood T cell repertoires in COVID-19. Looking at the study overall: The samples span acute and convalescent COVID-19 from the United States, Italy and Spain. The cDNA or gDNA used as material had been derived from T cells, B-cell-depleted T cells, or PBMCs.

Original analysis: For nucleated cells, counts were estimated from reference gene primer amplification. TCRdb keeps only in-frame clones here, not all; method: immunoSEQ multiplex PCR. The D gene and trimming were derived from the DNA, and the V and J assignments and clone size from that table. The repertoire includes some 76,000 clones, around 87% of them detected once, and about a tenth sits in the top ten. This TCR was recovered from a woman between 18 and 29 years old with acute or convalescent COVID-19. The sample consisted of peripheral blood.

The CDR3 loop is CASSLAVGGINEQYF. As DNA, the CDR3 is TGTGCCAGCAGCTTAGCGGTTGGCGGGATAAACGAGCAGTACTTC. This rearrangement joins TRBV7-2 to TRBJ2-7, with TRBD2 as a possible D gene (6 bases). The V gene's germline CDR1 is SGHTA and CDR2 FQGNSA. The CDR3 is 15 amino acids. The germline V and J ends were trimmed by 0 bases and 5 bases, with 14 bases remaining between them.